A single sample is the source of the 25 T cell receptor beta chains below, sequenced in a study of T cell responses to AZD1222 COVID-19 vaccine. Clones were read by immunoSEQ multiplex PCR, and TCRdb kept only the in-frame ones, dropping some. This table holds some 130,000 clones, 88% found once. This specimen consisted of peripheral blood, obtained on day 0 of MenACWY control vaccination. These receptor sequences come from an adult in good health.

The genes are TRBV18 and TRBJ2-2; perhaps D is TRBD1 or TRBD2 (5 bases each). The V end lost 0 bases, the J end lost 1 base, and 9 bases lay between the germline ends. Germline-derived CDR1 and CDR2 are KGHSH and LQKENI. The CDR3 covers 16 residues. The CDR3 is CASSPPGALNTGELFF. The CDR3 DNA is TGTGCCAGCTCACCACCCGGGGCGTTGAACACCGGGGAGCTGTTTTTT.

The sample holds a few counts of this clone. In DNA form, the CDR3 reads TGTGCCAGCGGCACGGTTCAGCCCCAGCATTTT. It yields the protein CASGTVQPQHF. V usage is TRBV6-5 and J usage is TRBJ1-5; D call uncertain. V lost 8 bases and J lost 6, with 8 bases in between. This CDR3 is built from 11 residues. Germline V gives CDR1 MNHEY, CDR2 SVGAGI.

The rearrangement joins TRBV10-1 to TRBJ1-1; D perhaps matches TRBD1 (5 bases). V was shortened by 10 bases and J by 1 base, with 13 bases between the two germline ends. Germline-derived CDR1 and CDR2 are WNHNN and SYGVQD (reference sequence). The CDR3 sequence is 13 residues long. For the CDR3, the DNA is TGCGCCATCGCGACAGACCAGAACACTGAAGCTTTCTTT. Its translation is CAIATDQNTEAFF.

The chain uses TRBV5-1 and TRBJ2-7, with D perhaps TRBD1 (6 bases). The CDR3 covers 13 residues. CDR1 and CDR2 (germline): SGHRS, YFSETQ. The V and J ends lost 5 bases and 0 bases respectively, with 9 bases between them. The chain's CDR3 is CASRPDSSYEQYF. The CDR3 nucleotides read TGCGCCAGCAGACCGGACAGCTCCTACGAGCAGTACTTC.

The chain's CDR3 is CASSYSSDRSHGYTF. CDR3 sequence (DNA): TGTGCCAGCAGTTACTCCAGCGACAGGTCCCATGGCTACACCTTC. The chain employs TRBV6-6 and TRBJ1-2; TRBD1 might be the D (6 bases). CDR3 length equals 15 residues. The V end lost 0 bases, the J end lost 6 bases, and 14 bases lay between the germline ends. CDR1 and CDR2 (germline): MNHNY, SVGAGI (reference sequence).

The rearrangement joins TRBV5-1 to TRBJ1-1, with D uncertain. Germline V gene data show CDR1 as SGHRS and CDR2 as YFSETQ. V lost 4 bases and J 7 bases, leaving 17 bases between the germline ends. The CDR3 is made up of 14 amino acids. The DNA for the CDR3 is TGCGCCAGCAGCGCCGTAGGCCCTGGGGTTGAAGCTTTCTTT. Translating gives CASSAVGPGVEAFF.

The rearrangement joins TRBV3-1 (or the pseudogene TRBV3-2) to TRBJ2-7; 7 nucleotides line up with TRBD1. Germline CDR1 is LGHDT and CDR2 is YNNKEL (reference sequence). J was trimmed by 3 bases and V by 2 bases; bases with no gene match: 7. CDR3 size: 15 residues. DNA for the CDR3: TGTGCCAGCAGCCAACTCTGGACAGGCATCTACGAGCAGTACTTC. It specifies CASSQLWTGIYEQYF.

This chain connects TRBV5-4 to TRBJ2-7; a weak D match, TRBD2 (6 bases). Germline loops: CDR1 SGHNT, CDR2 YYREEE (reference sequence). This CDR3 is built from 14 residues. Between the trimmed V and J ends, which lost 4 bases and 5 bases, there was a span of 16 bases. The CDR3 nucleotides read TGTGCCAGCAGCGAACCCGGGAGTGACGACGAGCAGTACTTC. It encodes CASSEPGSDDEQYF.

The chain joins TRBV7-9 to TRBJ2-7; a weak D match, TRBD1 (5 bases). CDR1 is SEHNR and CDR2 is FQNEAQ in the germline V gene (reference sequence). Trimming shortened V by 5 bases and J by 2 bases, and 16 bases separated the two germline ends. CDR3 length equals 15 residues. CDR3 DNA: TGTGCCAGCAGCCCTCAGGGATTTCGTCCCTACGAGCAGTACTTC. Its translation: CASSPQGFRPYEQYF.

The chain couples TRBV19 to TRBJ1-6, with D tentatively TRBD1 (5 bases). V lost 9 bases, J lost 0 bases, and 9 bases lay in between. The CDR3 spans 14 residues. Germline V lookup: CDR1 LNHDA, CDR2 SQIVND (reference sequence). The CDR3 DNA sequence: TGTGCCAGCCGACAGAGCTCCTATAATTCACCCCTCCACTTT. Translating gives CASRQSSYNSPLHF.

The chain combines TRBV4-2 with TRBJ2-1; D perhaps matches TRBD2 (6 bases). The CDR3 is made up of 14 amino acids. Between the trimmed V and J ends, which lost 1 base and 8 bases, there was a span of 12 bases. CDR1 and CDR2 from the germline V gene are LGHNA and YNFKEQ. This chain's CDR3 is CASSQAGVSDEQFF. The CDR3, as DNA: TGTGCCAGCAGCCAAGCGGGAGTTAGCGATGAGCAGTTCTTC.

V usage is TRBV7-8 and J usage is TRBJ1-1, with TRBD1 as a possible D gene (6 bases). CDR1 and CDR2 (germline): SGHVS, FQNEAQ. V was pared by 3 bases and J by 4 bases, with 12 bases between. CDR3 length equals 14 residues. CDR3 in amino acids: CASSFRGGPTEAFF. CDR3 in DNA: TGTGCCAGCAGCTTCCGAGGGGGGCCCACTGAAGCTTTCTTT.

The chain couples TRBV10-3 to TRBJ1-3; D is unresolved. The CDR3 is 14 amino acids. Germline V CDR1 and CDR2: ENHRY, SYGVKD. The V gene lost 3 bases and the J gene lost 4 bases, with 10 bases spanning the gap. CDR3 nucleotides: TGTGCCATCAGTGATGGTCCGGGAGGAAACACCATATATTTT. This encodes CAISDGPGGNTIYF.

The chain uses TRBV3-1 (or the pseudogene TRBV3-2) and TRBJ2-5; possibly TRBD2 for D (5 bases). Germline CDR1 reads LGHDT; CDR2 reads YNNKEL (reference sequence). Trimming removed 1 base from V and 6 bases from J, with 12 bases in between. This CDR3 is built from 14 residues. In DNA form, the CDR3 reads TGTGCCAGCAGCCAAGGGACGCGGGCCCAGACCCAGTACTTC. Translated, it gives CASSQGTRAQTQYF.

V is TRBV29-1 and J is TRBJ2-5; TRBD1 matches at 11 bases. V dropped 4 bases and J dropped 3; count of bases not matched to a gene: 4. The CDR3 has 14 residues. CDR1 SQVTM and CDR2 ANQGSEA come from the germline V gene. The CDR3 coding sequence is TGCAGCGTTGCCGGGACAGGGGGAAAAGAGACCCAGTACTTC. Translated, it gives CSVAGTGGKETQYF. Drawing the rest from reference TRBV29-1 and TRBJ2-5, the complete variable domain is SAVISQKPSRDICQRGTSLTIQCQVDSQVTMMFWYRQQPGQSLTLIATANQGSEATYESGFVIDKFPISRPNLTFSTLTVSNMSPEDSSIYLCSVAGTGGKETQYFGPGTRLLVL.

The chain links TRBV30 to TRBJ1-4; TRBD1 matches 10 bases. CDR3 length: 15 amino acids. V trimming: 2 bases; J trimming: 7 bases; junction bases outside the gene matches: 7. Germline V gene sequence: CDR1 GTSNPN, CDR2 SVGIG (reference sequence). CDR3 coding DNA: TGTGCCTGGAGTCCTGGGACAGGGGTTGGTGAAAAACTGTTTTTT. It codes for CAWSPGTGVGEKLFF.

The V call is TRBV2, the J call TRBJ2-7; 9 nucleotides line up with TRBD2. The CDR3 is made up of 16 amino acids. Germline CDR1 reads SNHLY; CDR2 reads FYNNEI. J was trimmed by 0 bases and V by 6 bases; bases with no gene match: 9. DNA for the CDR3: TGTGCCAGCAGGACTGGGACTAGCTTATACTCCTACGAGCAGTACTTC. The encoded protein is CASRTGTSLYSYEQYF. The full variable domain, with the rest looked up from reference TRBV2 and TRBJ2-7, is EPEVTQTPSHQVTQMGQEVILRCVPISNHLYFYWYRQILGQKVEFLVSFYNNEISEKSEIFDDQFSVERPDGSNFTLKIRSTKLEDSAMYFCASRTGTSLYSYEQYFGPGTRLTVT.

CDR3 nucleotides: TGTGCCAGCAAAAGACCGAGGGGTTCCTACGAGCAGTACTTC. Amino acid sequence: CASKRPRGSYEQYF. The rearrangement joins TRBV28 to TRBJ2-7; D tentatively reads TRBD1 or TRBD2 (5 bases each). This CDR3 contains 14 residues. Trimming pared 7 bases from V and 1 base from J, leaving 14 bases between. Germline V gene data show CDR1 as MDHEN and CDR2 as SYDVKM.

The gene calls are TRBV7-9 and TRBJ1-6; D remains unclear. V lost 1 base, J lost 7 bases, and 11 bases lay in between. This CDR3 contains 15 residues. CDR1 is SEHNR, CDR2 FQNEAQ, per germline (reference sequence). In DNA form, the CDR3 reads TGTGCCAGCAGCTTAGAGGGCGGCGGAAATTCACCCCTCCACTTT. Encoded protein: CASSLEGGGNSPLHF.

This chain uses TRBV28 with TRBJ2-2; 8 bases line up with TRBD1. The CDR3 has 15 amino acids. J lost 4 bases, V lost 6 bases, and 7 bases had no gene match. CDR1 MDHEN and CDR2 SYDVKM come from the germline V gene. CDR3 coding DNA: TGTGCCAGCAGGAGGACAGGGATAAGCACCGGGGAGCTGTTTTTT. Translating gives CASRRTGISTGELFF.

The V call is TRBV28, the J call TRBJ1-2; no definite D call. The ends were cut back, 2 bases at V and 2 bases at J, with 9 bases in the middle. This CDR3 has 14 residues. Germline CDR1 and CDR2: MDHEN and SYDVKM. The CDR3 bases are TGTGCCAGCAGTTTAAATGGCAAAAACTATGGCTACACCTTC. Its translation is CASSLNGKNYGYTF.

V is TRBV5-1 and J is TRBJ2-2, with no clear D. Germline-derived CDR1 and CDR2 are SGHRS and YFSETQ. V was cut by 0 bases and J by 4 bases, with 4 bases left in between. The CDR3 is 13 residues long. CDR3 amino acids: CASSLDLTGELFF. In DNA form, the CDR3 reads TGCGCCAGCAGCTTGGATCTCACCGGGGAGCTGTTTTTT. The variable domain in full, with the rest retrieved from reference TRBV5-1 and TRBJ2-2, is KAGVTQTPRYLIKTRGQQVTLSCSPISGHRSVSWYQQTPGQGLQFLFEYFSETQRNKGNFPGRFSGRQFSNSRSEMNVSTLELGDSALYLCASSLDLTGELFFGEGSRLTVL.

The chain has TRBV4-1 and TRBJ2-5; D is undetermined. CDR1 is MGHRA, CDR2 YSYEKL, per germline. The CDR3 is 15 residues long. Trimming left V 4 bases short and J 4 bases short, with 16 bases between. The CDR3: CASSPGPTNGETQYF. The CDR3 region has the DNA TGCGCCAGCAGCCCCGGACCAACCAACGGAGAGACCCAGTACTTC.

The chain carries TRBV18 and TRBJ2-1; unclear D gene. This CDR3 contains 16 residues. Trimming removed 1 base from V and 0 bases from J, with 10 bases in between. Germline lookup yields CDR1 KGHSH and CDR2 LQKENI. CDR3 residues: CASSPLGSSSYNEQFF. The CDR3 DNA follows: TGTGCCAGCTCACCACTGGGCTCCAGCTCCTACAATGAGCAGTTCTTC. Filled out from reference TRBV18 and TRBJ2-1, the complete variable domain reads NAGVMQNPRHLVRRRGQEARLRCSPMKGHSHVYWYRQLPEEGLKFMVYLQKENIIDESGMPKERFSAEFPKEGPSILRIQQVVRGDSAAYFCASSPLGSSSYNEQFFGPGTRLTVL.

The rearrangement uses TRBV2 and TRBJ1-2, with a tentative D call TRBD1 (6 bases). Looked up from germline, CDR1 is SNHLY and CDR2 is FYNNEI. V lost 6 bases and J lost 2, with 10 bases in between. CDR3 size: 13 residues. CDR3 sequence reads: CASSGQLNYGYTF. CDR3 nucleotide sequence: TGTGCCAGCAGCGGACAGTTAAACTATGGCTACACCTTC.